Presented here are 7 T cell receptor beta chains from one specimen sequenced in a study of T cells in localized non-small cell lung cancer. Libraries were prepared by immunoSEQ multiplex PCR; TCRdb keeps only in-frame clonotypes and omits some of them. The sample gives around 45,000 clones, more than 85% of which show up once; 2% to 2.5% is in the top ten. The sequences come from PBMCs, collected before any cancer treatment. These receptor sequences come from a man aged 35-75 years with stage II lung adenocarcinoma.

The genes are TRBV2 and TRBJ1-2; D is undetermined. Germline loops: CDR1 SNHLY, CDR2 FYNNEI. The germline V and J ends were trimmed by 3 bases and 4 bases, with 18 bases remaining between them. There are 16 residues in the CDR3. CDR3 sequence reads: CASSEFKATNSYGYTF. DNA for the CDR3: TGTGCCAGCAGTGAGTTTAAGGCTACCAACAGCTATGGCTACACCTTC.

The chain joins TRBV15 to TRBJ2-5, with unresolved D. V lost 0 bases and J lost 1, with 3 bases in between. Germline-derived CDR1 and CDR2 are LNHNV and YYDKDF (reference sequence). The CDR3 has 13 amino acids. The CDR3 DNA sequence: TGTGCCACCAGCAGAGACAGCCAAGAGACCCAGTACTTC. This sequence encodes CATSRDSQETQYF.

The chain carries TRBV30 and TRBJ1-2; 8 nucleotides line up with TRBD1. V shed 4 bases, J shed 3 bases, and the junction held 7 bases outside the gene matches. Per the germline V gene, CDR1 is GTSNPN and CDR2 is SVGIG (reference sequence). The CDR3 totals 14 residues. The CDR3 region is CAWKVDRGDYGYTF. The CDR3 DNA follows: TGTGCCTGGAAGGTAGACAGGGGCGACTATGGCTACACCTTC. Together with reference TRBV30 and TRBJ1-2, the CDR3 gives the full variable domain: SQTIHQWPATLVQPVGSPLSLECTVEGTSNPNLYWYRQAAGRGLQLLFYSVGIGQISSEVPQNLSASRPQDRQFILSSKKLLLSDSGFYLCAWKVDRGDYGYTFGSGTRLTVV.

This chain joins TRBV18 and TRBJ2-5, with D possibly being TRBD1 or TRBD2 (6 bases each). Germline V gene lookup returns CDR1 KGHSH and CDR2 LQKENI. The CDR3 spans 12 residues. Between the trimmed V and J ends, which lost 0 bases and 10 bases, there was a span of 9 bases. This CDR3 reads CASSPPRGDQYF. The DNA for the CDR3 is TGTGCCAGCTCACCACCGAGGGGGGACCAGTACTTC.

The chain combines TRBV28 with TRBJ1-5; D unresolved. The CDR3 consists of 14 residues. Germline-derived CDR1 and CDR2 are MDHEN and SYDVKM. Trimming left V 2 bases short and J 5 bases short, with 10 bases between. The CDR3: CASSLRESDQPQHF. The CDR3 nucleotides are TGTGCCAGCAGTTTAAGGGAGAGTGATCAGCCCCAGCATTTT.

This clone was seen only once. This chain connects TRBV2 to TRBJ2-3; either TRBD1 or TRBD2 may supply D (5 bases each). This CDR3 region has 16 residues. Germline loops: CDR1 SNHLY, CDR2 FYNNEI. V lost 2 bases, J lost 0 bases, and 12 bases lay in between. The CDR3 DNA reads TGTGCCAGCAGTGAATGGGGCAGGACTAGCACAGATACGCAGTATTTT. It encodes CASSEWGRTSTDTQYF.

This chain links TRBV21-1 with TRBJ1-5. TRBV21-1 corresponds to a pseudogene. CDR3 length: 14 amino acids. Here the CDR3 DNA reads TGTGCCAGCATCAGACAGAGGGGCAATCAGCCCCAGCATTTT. Its protein is CASIRQRGNQPQHF.